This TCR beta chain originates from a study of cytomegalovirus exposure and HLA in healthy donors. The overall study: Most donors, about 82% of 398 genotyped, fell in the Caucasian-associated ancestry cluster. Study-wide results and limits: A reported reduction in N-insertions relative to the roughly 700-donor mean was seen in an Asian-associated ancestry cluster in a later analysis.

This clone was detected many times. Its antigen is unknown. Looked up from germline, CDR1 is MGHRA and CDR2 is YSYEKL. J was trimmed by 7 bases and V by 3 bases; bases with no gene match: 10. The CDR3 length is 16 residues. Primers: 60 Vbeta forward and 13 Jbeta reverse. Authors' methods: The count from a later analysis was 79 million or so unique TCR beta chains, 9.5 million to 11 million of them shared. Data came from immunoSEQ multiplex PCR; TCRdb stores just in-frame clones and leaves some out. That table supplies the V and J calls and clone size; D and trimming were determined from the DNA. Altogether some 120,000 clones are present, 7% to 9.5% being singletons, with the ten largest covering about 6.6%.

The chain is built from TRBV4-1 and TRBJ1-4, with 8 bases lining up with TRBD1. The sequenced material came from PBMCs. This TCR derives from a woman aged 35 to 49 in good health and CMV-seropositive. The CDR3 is CASSHLGQGGGEKLFF. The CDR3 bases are TGCGCCAGCAGCCACCTAGGACAGGGTGGGGGTGAAAAACTGTTTTTT.